The source of this TCR beta chain is a study of blood T cells in healthy people across ages (dated by TCRdb to 2015 to 2017). In the study overall: Template switching captured roughly one uniquely barcoded TCR beta cDNA molecule per two T cells in model experiments. Using deep sequencing normalized with unique cDNA molecular identifiers, the study measured how TCR beta repertoire diversity changes with age. The donors were split into four age groups: young (average around 15 years), middle-aged (about 40), aged (more than 55) and long-lived (about 74). To avoid experimental bias, donors of different ages were distributed randomly across sequencing lanes. Two additional independent replicas of 1 million unique cDNA reads from the same blood draw were analyzed for two donors (one aged 18 to 30 and one aged 80 or older). Overall study results and their limits: Conclusive comparison of naive and antigen-experienced compartments was prevented by the profiling of bulk unsorted PBMCs. Estimates of total diversity based on one million sequenced T cells were regarded as lower bounds and as underestimates. Because donor CMV infection status was unknown, age-related changes in expanded clonotypes were potentially confounded. Observed TCR beta diversity correlated strongly with the percentage of naive T cells measured by flow cytometry. The long-lived group showed more naive CD4+ T cells, fewer expanded clones and increased TCR diversity than the aged group, suggesting age selection. As age increased, observed TCR beta diversity per million T cells dropped in a roughly linear way, and a significant reduction was already evident by age about 40.

Library preparation was by 5' RACE. Instrument on record: Illumina HiSeq 2500. The second PCR ran for about 7 to 11 cycles and used a J-beta primer mix along with a sample-barcoded 5' primer. A unique molecular identifier was introduced onto each TCR beta cDNA molecule by a template-switch 5' adaptor carrying 12 random nucleotides. Each sample yielded at least 2.5 million CDR3-containing paired-end reads. All of the RNA was converted into first-strand cDNA using the Mint cDNA synthesis kit, with a TRBC-specific oligonucleotide serving as the primer. Following uracil-DNA glycosylase treatment, all cDNA underwent a first 18-cycle PCR with the universal primers M1SS and BC2_uni_R. The paper's processing steps were these. For normalization, 1 million high-quality reads, each with a distinct molecular identifier, were randomly selected from each sample. Reads sharing molecular identifiers were discarded rather than binned into consensus sequences. MiTCR, set to a Q25 quality threshold and the strictest error-elimination algorithm, was used for CDR3 identification, clonotype clustering and error correction. A nonparametric unseen species model using Euler transformation provided a lower-bound estimate of total TCR beta diversity. TCRdb reprocessed the public reads (quality trimming at Q25 with fastp, clone calling with MiXCR) and kept in-frame beta chains. Identical CDR3 protein sequences are pooled into one entry, listed with their most common genes and DNA. In this record, the V and J calls reflect TCRdb's handling and not the investigators' own analysis. This sample holds about 680,000 distinct CDR3 sequences; roughly 50% were observed only once. The leading ten clones occupy under 35% of the sample.

The germline V and J ends show losses of 0 bases and 3 bases respectively, and no gene match explains 2 bases of the junction. Counted from cysteine to phenylalanine, this CDR3 has 14 amino acids. The sequence is cut down to CDR3 DNA, 42 bases in frame from base 1. The germline V gene (reference sequence) yields MNHEY for CDR1 and SMNVEV for CDR2. This clonotype has just a few counts. No antigen is known for it. No base qualities exist here, and no much larger clone lies one base off it. Systemically healthy Caucasian individuals from Russia, approximately 39 in total and aged roughly 6 to 100 years, were included as donors. Each donor gave 8 to 10 milliliters of peripheral blood, drawn into EDTA-treated Vacutainer tubes. Ficoll-Paque density-gradient centrifugation was used to isolate PBMCs, with at least 7 million per sample. Total RNA, at least 6 micrograms per sample, was extracted from PBMCs with Trizol reagent. Naive CD45RAhigh/CD27high T cell percentages were measured by flow cytometry on a PBMC aliquot from every donor.

The receptor's source is a woman in her sixties in good health. The sequenced sample was blood. The chain was built from TRBV27 and TRBJ2-7, with TRBD2 matching 7 junction bases. The DNA sequence is as follows: TGTGCCAGCAGTTTATCACGGGAGGTCTACGAGCAGTACTTC. This codes for CASSLSREVYEQYF.